The 24 T cell receptor beta chains below come from one sample, sequenced in a study of neoadjuvant anti-PD-1 for oral cavity cancer. TCRdb's copy holds only in-frame clones and misses some; the assay was immunoSEQ multiplex PCR. The sample gives thousands of clones, around 73% of which show up once; approximately 3% is in the top ten. Sequencing was performed on PBMCs, taken before nivolumab (anti-PD-1) treatment. The receptors originated from a person between 40 and 79 years old with oral cavity squamous cell carcinoma.

The rearrangement links TRBV13 to TRBJ1-1; maybe TRBD1 (5 bases). Germline CDR1 and CDR2: PRHDT and FYEKMQ (reference sequence). CDR3 length: 14 residues. The V and J ends lost 2 bases and 0 bases respectively, with 7 bases between them. CDR3: CASSLQDMNTEAFF. In DNA form, the CDR3 reads TGTGCCAGCAGCTTACAGGACATGAACACTGAAGCTTTCTTT.

The gene calls are TRBV25-1 and TRBJ1-1; weak D call: TRBD1 (5 bases). The CDR3 is 13 amino acids. Germline CDR1 MGHDK, CDR2 SYGVNS. V lost 7 bases, J lost 1 base, and 10 bases lay in between. This chain's CDR3 is CASTRGWNTEAFF. CDR3 bases: TGTGCCAGCACCCGGGGGTGGAACACTGAAGCTTTCTTT.

J is TRBJ2-6 and V is TRBV11-3, with TRBD2 matching over 7 bases. CDR1 is SGHNT and CDR2 is YENEEA in the germline V gene. The CDR3 extends over 17 amino acids. Trimming took 4 bases from V and 3 from J; bases not matched to a gene: 9. CDR3 amino acids: CASSSNTAGVGANVLTF. The DNA for the CDR3 is TGTGCCAGCAGCTCCAATACCGCGGGGGTTGGGGCCAACGTCCTGACTTTC.

This clone has just a few counts. V is TRBV10-3 and J is TRBJ1-2; tentatively, D is TRBD1 (5 bases). V dropped 10 bases and J dropped 7 bases, with 22 bases sitting between them. The CDR3 consists of 14 residues. Germline assignment: CDR1 ENHRY and CDR2 SYGVKD. The CDR3 sequence: CATQSSSGLAGYTF. DNA of the CDR3: TGTGCCACCCAATCCTCATCAGGGCTTGCTGGCTACACCTTC.

This clone was counted a few times. The chain is built from TRBV27 and TRBJ1-1, with D unresolved. The CDR3 is 16 residues long. V was shortened by 5 bases and J by 0 bases, with 16 bases between the two germline ends. Germline V gene sequence: CDR1 MNHEY, CDR2 SMNVEV (reference sequence). The CDR3 is CASSPATNGLNTEAFF. The CDR3 DNA sequence: TGTGCCAGCAGTCCGGCTACAAACGGACTGAACACTGAAGCTTTCTTT.

This sequence joins TRBV4-3 and TRBJ1-2, with unresolved D. The CDR3 sequence is 15 residues long. CDR1 and CDR2 (germline): LGHNA, YSLEER. Trimming took 0 bases from V and 1 from J, leaving 9 bases between them. The CDR3 loop reads CASSQELPSNYGYTF. In nucleotides, the CDR3 is TGCGCCAGCAGCCAAGAATTACCCAGTAACTATGGCTACACCTTC.

This sequence joins TRBV6-5 and TRBJ1-2; TRBD1 matches at 11 bases. Germline-derived CDR1 and CDR2 are MNHEY and SVGAGI. V dropped 5 bases and J dropped 5; count of bases not matched to a gene: 7. This CDR3 has 15 amino acids. CDR3 protein: CASSAGTGGTYGYTF. For the CDR3, the DNA is TGTGCCAGCAGTGCCGGGACAGGGGGGACGTATGGCTACACCTTC.

The chain is built from TRBV4-1 and TRBJ1-1; 9 bases are a match to TRBD1. V shed 4 bases and J 3 bases; nucleotides not matched to a gene: 6. This CDR3 has 15 amino acids. Germline CDR1 MGHRA, CDR2 YSYEKL. CDR3 sequence: CASSLEQGADTEAFF. The CDR3 region has the DNA TGCGCCAGCAGCCTCGAACAGGGGGCGGACACTGAAGCTTTCTTT.

This chain joins TRBV5-1 and TRBJ2-2, with TRBD1 identical over 8 bases. Trimming at V came to 7 bases and at J to 4 bases, leaving 12 bases not matched to a gene. CDR1 is SGHRS, CDR2 YFSETQ, per germline. The CDR3 contains 16 residues. The CDR3 DNA reads TGCGCCAGCCGATTGGTGGAACAGGGGGTCACCGGGGAGCTGTTTTTT. This encodes CASRLVEQGVTGELFF.

The gene calls are TRBV4-3 and TRBJ1-2; no firm D call. The length of the CDR3 is 15 residues. Per germline, CDR1 LGHNA and CDR2 YSLEER. V was pared by 1 base and J by 1 base, with 10 bases between. The CDR3 DNA reads as TGCGCCAGCAGCCAAGTAGCACGGAATAACTATGGCTACACCTTC. It codes for CASSQVARNNYGYTF.

The chain has TRBV5-1 and TRBJ1-4; TRBD1 matches at 9 bases. Trimming removed 1 base from V and 3 bases from J; junction bases left unmatched: 7. CDR1 is SGHRS and CDR2 is YFSETQ in the germline V gene. CDR3 length: 17 amino acids. CDR3 in DNA: TGCGCCAGCAGCTTGAGCGGGACAGGGATCGCTAATGAAAAACTGTTTTTT. This codes for CASSLSGTGIANEKLFF. Combining the CDR3 with reference TRBV5-1 and TRBJ1-4 gives the whole variable domain KAGVTQTPRYLIKTRGQQVTLSCSPISGHRSVSWYQQTPGQGLQFLFEYFSETQRNKGNFPGRFSGRQFSNSRSEMNVSTLELGDSALYLCASSLSGTGIANEKLFFGSGTQLSVL.

The chain has TRBV29-1 and TRBJ1-2; 8 positions agree with TRBD1. Trimming removed 5 bases from V and 8 bases from J; junction bases left unmatched: 10. Germline V lookup: CDR1 SQVTM, CDR2 ANQGSEA. This CDR3 contains 13 residues. CDR3 region: CSVRTGSSGGYTF. The CDR3 DNA reads TGCAGCGTTCGGACAGGGAGCTCGGGAGGCTACACCTTC.

In its sample, this clone ranks as large (0.1 to 1%). V and J are TRBV15 and TRBJ1-5; D might be TRBD1 (5 bases). Deletions cut 1 base from V and 6 bases from J, with 13 bases between. The CDR3 runs 15 residues. CDR1 is LNHNV, CDR2 YYDKDF, per germline (reference sequence). The CDR3 loop is CATSRGTEGSQPQHF. CDR3 DNA: TGTGCCACCAGCAGAGGCACTGAGGGGAGTCAGCCCCAGCATTTT.

Only a few counts were recorded for this clone. The genes are TRBV6-1 and TRBJ1-1, with D uncertain. The CDR3 runs 13 residues. Trimming stripped 5 bases from V and 0 bases from J, with 7 bases between. Germline CDR1 reads MNHNS; CDR2 reads SASEGT. CDR3 DNA sequence: TGTGCCAGCAGTCTGGGCATGAACACTGAAGCTTTCTTT. This gives the protein CASSLGMNTEAFF.

This clone appeared a few times. The genes are TRBV18 and TRBJ2-2; 8 positions match TRBD1. There are 17 residues in the CDR3. Germline V lookup: CDR1 KGHSH, CDR2 LQKENI. The junction had 11 bases not matched to a gene; V was cut back by 4 bases and J by 4 bases. The DNA of the CDR3 is TGTGCCAGCTCACGGGGCGACAGGGGTATGAGCACCGGGGAGCTGTTTTTT. As protein: CASSRGDRGMSTGELFF.

The chain joins TRBV27 to TRBJ2-1; no reliable D call. The CDR3 is 13 residues long. Trimming left V 6 bases short and J 10 bases short, with 16 bases between. Looked up from germline, CDR1 is MNHEY and CDR2 is SMNVEV (reference sequence). The CDR3 sequence: CASRIRAAYEQFF. The CDR3 region has the DNA TGTGCCAGCAGGATCCGGGCCGCTTACGAGCAGTTCTTC.

The chain links TRBV6-1 to TRBJ1-6; TRBD1 agrees at 8 bases. The germline V gene encodes CDR1 MNHNS and CDR2 SASEGT. This CDR3 contains 15 residues. V lost 0 bases, J lost 11 bases, and 6 bases stayed unmatched. CDR3 nucleotides: TGTGCCAGCAGTGAAGCCAGACAGGGGTCGACACCCCTCCACTTT. Translating gives CASSEARQGSTPLHF.

The chain recombines TRBV7-2 with TRBJ2-1; TRBD2 is a possible D gene (7 bases). V was trimmed by 1 base and J by 6 bases, leaving 16 bases between them. Germline loops: CDR1 SGHTA, CDR2 FQGNSA. The CDR3 contains 16 residues. The CDR3 region has the DNA TGTGCCAGCAGCTTAGTATCTGGGGGGGCCCCCAATGAGCAGTTCTTC. It is translated as CASSLVSGGAPNEQFF.

The chain combines TRBV6-1 with TRBJ2-1; no clear D gene. Germline CDR1 reads MNHNS; CDR2 reads SASEGT. V was cut by 2 bases and J by 0 bases, with 17 bases left in between. CDR3 size: 18 residues. CDR3 nucleotides: TGTGCCAGCAGTGAACCCCTGGGCAGGACGAGCTCCTACAATGAGCAGTTCTTC. Protein: CASSEPLGRTSSYNEQFF.

The chain links TRBV7-8 to TRBJ2-3, with 8 bases matching TRBD2. Looked up from germline, CDR1 is SGHVS and CDR2 is FQNEAQ. CDR3 length equals 15 residues. The ends lost 4 bases at V and 6 bases at J; junction bases unmatched: 9. DNA of the CDR3: TGTGCCAGCAGCTCTTGGGGACTAGATTTCGATACGCAGTATTTT. This encodes CASSSWGLDFDTQYF. The full variable domain, in which reference TRBV7-8 and TRBJ2-3 provide the parts outside the CDR3, is GAGVSQSPRYKVAKRGQDVALRCDPISGHVSLFWYQQALGQGPEFLTYFQNEAQLDKSGLPSDRFFAERPEGSVSTLKIQRTQQEDSAVYLCASSSWGLDFDTQYFGPGTRLTVL.

This chain uses TRBV15 with TRBJ1-1; tentative D call: TRBD1 (5 bases). This CDR3 has 12 residues. Germline V gene sequence: CDR1 LNHNV, CDR2 YYDKDF (reference sequence). The ends were cut back, 6 bases at V and 3 bases at J, with 8 bases in the middle. In DNA, the CDR3 is TGTGCCACCAGTGCAGGGTACACTGAAGCTTTCTTT. Its translation is CATSAGYTEAFF. Based on the CDR3 plus reference TRBV15 and TRBJ1-1, the full variable domain is DAMVIQNPRYQVTQFGKPVTLSCSQTLNHNVMYWYQQKSSQAPKLLFHYYDKDFNNEADTPDNFQSRRPNTSFCFLDIRSPGLGDTAMYLCATSAGYTEAFFGQGTRLTVV.

V and J are TRBV7-6 and TRBJ1-4; D possibly corresponds to TRBD1 (6 bases). The CDR3 length is 13 residues. V lost 5 bases and J lost 14, with 18 bases in between. Germline V CDR1 and CDR2: SGHVS, FNYEAQ. The CDR3 loop is CASSIPGQSGLFF. The CDR3 DNA sequence: TGTGCCAGCAGCATACCCGGACAGAGCGGTCTGTTTTTT.

The chain joins TRBV10-3 to TRBJ1-4; 9 bases fit TRBD1. Germline V lookup: CDR1 ENHRY, CDR2 SYGVKD. The length of the CDR3 is 17 residues. With 5 bases clipped from V and 7 bases from J, the junction kept 14 bases outside the gene matches. CDR3 region: CAISPGTGLKLGEKLFF. CDR3 nucleotides: TGTGCCATCAGTCCCGGGACAGGGCTGAAACTCGGTGAAAAACTGTTTTTT.

The CDR3 nucleotides are TGCGCCAGCAGCCAAGTGGGACGGGGGAAGAACACTGAAGCTTTCTTT. Translated, it gives CASSQVGRGKNTEAFF. V gene TRBV4-1 combines with J gene TRBJ1-1, with a tentative D call TRBD1 (5 bases). The CDR3 runs to 16 residues. The germline V gene encodes CDR1 MGHRA and CDR2 YSYEKL. The germline V and J ends were trimmed by 1 base and 1 base, with 13 bases remaining between them.